This entry lists 10 T cell receptor beta chains sequenced from one sample in a study of T-cell reconstitution after alpha-beta-depleted transplantation in children. Unique molecular identifiers were incorporated when the TCRbeta library was constructed. TCRdb ran MiXCR on the PCR reads and lists one entry per CDR3 protein. The sample consists of some 180,000 distinct CDR3 sequences, approximately 6.9% of them appearing once. Sample: PBMCs, taken before TCRalphabeta/CD19-depleted stem cell transplant. The source of these receptors is a boy younger than 10 with acute lymphoblastic leukemia, due to receive a stem cell transplant.

This clonotype was counted between two and nine times. The chain carries TRBV7-9 and TRBJ2-5; maybe TRBD1 (7 bases). The germline V gene encodes CDR1 SEHNR and CDR2 FQNEAQ (reference sequence). The CDR3 is 15 amino acids. Trimming shortened V by 7 bases and J by 4 bases, and 19 bases separated the two germline ends. CDR3 sequence: CASTDNRQGGETQYF. In nucleotides, the CDR3 is TGTGCCAGCACCGATAACCGGCAGGGGGGAGAGACCCAGTACTTC.

The chain uses TRBV12-3 or TRBV12-4 and TRBJ2-7; 10 bases fit TRBD2. With 6 bases clipped from V and 1 base from J, the junction kept 6 bases outside the gene matches. The CDR3 spans 15 residues. For the CDR3, the DNA is TGTGCCAGCAGCCCTGAGACTAGCGGGTCCTACGAGCAGTACTTC. This gives the protein CASSPETSGSYEQYF.

The table lists this clonotype with many counts. This sequence joins TRBV20-1 and TRBJ2-7; 12 bases map to TRBD2. CDR1 DFQATT and CDR2 SNEGSKA come from the germline V gene (reference sequence). After removal of 6 bases from V and 0 bases from J, the junction contained 12 bases not matched to a gene. The length of the CDR3 is 17 residues. CDR3 nucleotide sequence: TGCAGTGCCAAAGGGGCTAGCGGGGGGGCCCGCTCCTACGAGCAGTACTTC. Residues: CSAKGASGGARSYEQYF.

This clonotype was counted ten times or more. V usage is TRBV6-2 or TRBV6-3 and J usage is TRBJ1-2; 7 bases align to TRBD1. V lost 6 bases, J lost 8 bases, and 24 bases stayed unmatched. CDR3 length equals 18 residues. Germline V gives CDR1 MNHEY, CDR2 SVGEGT. CDR3: CASSSPDRTSGGYIGYTF. The CDR3 nucleotides read TGTGCCAGCAGCTCTCCCGACAGAACATCAGGGGGATATATCGGCTACACCTTC.

This clonotype was seen repeatedly, ten times or more. V usage is TRBV6-5 and J usage is TRBJ1-2; no clear D gene. CDR1 is MNHEY and CDR2 is SVGAGI in the germline V gene. The CDR3 has 14 amino acids. Trimming removed 6 bases from V and 8 bases from J, with 19 bases in between. CDR3 loop: CASRPRRSSEGYTF. CDR3 sequence (DNA): TGTGCCAGCAGACCCCGAAGGTCTTCTGAGGGCTACACCTTC.

This chain links TRBV5-1 with TRBJ1-1; no firm D call. This CDR3 has 14 amino acids. CDR1 SGHRS and CDR2 YFSETQ come from the germline V gene. V was cut by 4 bases and J by 3 bases, with 13 bases left in between. CDR3 region: CASSLQQGHTEAFF. The CDR3 coding sequence is TGCGCCAGCAGCCTACAGCAAGGTCACACTGAAGCTTTCTTT.

This clonotype has more than one count but fewer than ten. The CDR3 DNA follows: TGTGCCAGCAGCTGGGAAGACAACACAGATACGCAGTATTTT. Protein sequence: CASSWEDNTDTQYF. The chain recombines TRBV7-8 with TRBJ2-3; D not resolved. The germline V gene encodes CDR1 SGHVS and CDR2 FQNEAQ. This CDR3 contains 14 residues. V gave up 4 bases and J gave up 2 bases, with 10 bases separating them.

This clonotype has a handful of counts. This sequence joins TRBV27 and TRBJ2-4, with D possibly matching TRBD2 (7 bases). Germline values: CDR1 MNHEY, CDR2 SMNVEV (reference sequence). V was clipped by 6 bases and J by 3 bases, with 21 bases between them. This CDR3 is built from 17 residues. This chain's CDR3 is CASSLRRGGGDKNIQYF. The CDR3 region has the DNA TGTGCCAGCAGCCTCAGAAGGGGAGGGGGGGACAAAAACATTCAGTACTTC.

The chain combines TRBV13 with TRBJ2-7; D is uncertain. The CDR3 runs 19 residues. V gave up 2 bases and J gave up 0 bases, with 23 bases separating them. CDR1 and CDR2 from the germline V gene are PRHDT and FYEKMQ (reference sequence). This CDR3 reads CASSLLFGVASELSYEQYF. In nucleotides, the CDR3 is TGTGCCAGCAGCTTACTGTTTGGGGTGGCGTCAGAACTCTCCTACGAGCAGTACTTC.

The rearrangement uses TRBV7-9 and TRBJ2-1, with D tentatively TRBD1 or TRBD2 (6 bases each). CDR3 size: 14 residues. CDR1 and CDR2 from the germline V gene are SEHNR and FQNEAQ (reference sequence). The V end lost 5 bases, the J end lost 9 bases, and 17 bases lay between the germline ends. CDR3: CASSILRGGSEQFF. CDR3 in DNA: TGTGCCAGCAGCATACTCCGAGGGGGGTCTGAGCAGTTCTTC.